The entry below gives a single T cell receptor beta chain sequence along with its context. The data are from a study of T cells in Graves' hyperthyroidism and ophthalmopathy. About the study: Sampling of peripheral blood happened at initial diagnosis, prior to any treatment.

Authors of the study amplified TCR beta CDR3 regions from RNA transcripts. In the first-round RT-PCR of the TCR CDR3, the HTBI primer set was used. TCRdb passed the multiplex PCR reads through MiXCR, listing each CDR3 protein once. The sample lists about 740,000 distinct CDR3 sequences; 14% were seen once. The germline CDR1 and CDR2 sequences are SNHLY and FYNNEI. The CDR3 runs 15 residues. V dropped 9 bases and J dropped 1 base, with 15 bases sitting between them. This sequence joins TRBV2 and TRBJ2-2; D is unclear. The sample taken for sequencing was blood. This sequence was found in a woman in her late teens or twenties with Graves' hyperthyroidism. Here the CDR3 DNA reads TGTGCCAGGGCCAAGTCCCCAGAGAACACCGGGGAGCTGTTTTTT. It codes for CARAKSPENTGELFF.